This T cell receptor (beta chain) is drawn from a study of OX40 agonist ivuxolimab in advanced cancers. Study-wide results and limits: At 0.1-3.0 mg/kg, partial responders had clonal expansion among the lowest observed. With doses of 0.1 to 3.0 mg/kg, CD4+ and CD8+ blood T cells had undergone clonal expansion by week 6.

People who had autoimmune disease history or systemic immunosuppression were excluded. TCRdb's table, derived via immunoSEQ multiplex PCR, lists solely in-frame clones and lacks some. The repertoire holds about 35,000 clones, with roughly 80% as singletons. This CDR3 spans 12 amino acids. In germline, CDR1 is SEHNR, CDR2 FQNEAQ (reference sequence). V shed 1 base and J shed 7 bases, with 7 bases lying between them. A remark on this clone: Its antigen is unidentified.

This receptor was obtained from an adult with an advanced solid tumor such as melanoma, head and neck, liver or kidney cancer. The chain couples TRBV7-9 to TRBJ1-2, with D unresolved. The input for sequencing was CD4+ or CD8+ T cells sorted from blood, taken in a trial of the OX40 agonist ivuxolimab. This CDR3 is CASSLDQIGYTF. Written as DNA, the CDR3 is TGTGCCAGCAGCTTAGACCAGATTGGCTACACCTTC.